A single TCR beta chain is shown here with its context. Antigen specificity is unknown. These data belong to a study of post-analysis software for immune sequencing data. Regarding the study as a whole: Normalized Chao1 diversity in multiple sclerosis patients fell significantly below that of controls. Among roughly five TRBV segments more frequent in patients than controls were TRBV5-6, TRBV5-1 and TRBV20-1.

Each TCR beta cDNA library carried unique molecular identifiers. MiXCR was run by TCRdb on the PCR reads, yielding one entry per CDR3 protein. The table shows approximately 690,000 distinct CDR3 sequences, with 55% to 60% occurring only once. Deletions cut 3 bases from V and 10 bases from J, with 16 bases between. The germline CDR1 and CDR2 sequences are DFQATT and SNEGSKA (reference sequence). The CDR3 has 13 amino acids. This sequence joins TRBV20-1 and TRBJ2-1; D assignment may be TRBD1 or TRBD2 (6 bases each). This sequence was found in a girl aged 2-10 years with multiple sclerosis. Sequences were obtained from blood. The CDR3 protein is CSARNPPGGEQFF. DNA of the CDR3: TGCAGTGCTAGGAACCCCCCCGGGGGCGAGCAGTTCTTC.